The clone carrying this TCR beta chain was observed a handful of times. Antigen: not known. RNA transcripts yielded amplified TCR beta CDR3 regions. The primer set for the first-round RT-PCR of the TCR CDR3 was HTBI. Using its own MiXCR run on the multiplex PCR reads, TCRdb lists one record per CDR3 protein. The sample shows more than 300,000 distinct CDR3 sequences, approximately 15% of them seen only once. The source of the sample is a study of T cells in Graves' hyperthyroidism and ophthalmopathy. Study details: Before any treatment, at initial diagnosis, peripheral blood was collected.

Regarding the study as a whole: Ophthalmopathy could be told apart from stable hyperthyroidism with a 13 V-J model.

Germline CDR1 reads SQVTM; CDR2 reads ANQGSEA. The CDR3 covers 14 residues. V lost 3 bases and J lost 5; bases outside the gene matches: 7. Patients between 18 and 65 years old had hyperthyroidism, newly diagnosed and lasting under 2 months. Reasons for excluding patients were uncontrolled infection, other autoimmune disease, pregnancy or lactation. The sample consisted of blood. The receptor comes from a woman aged 55-70 years with Graves' hyperthyroidism. V is TRBV29-1 and J is TRBJ2-1, with 7 positions matching TRBD1. CDR3 sequence reads: CSVDVRGQDNEQFF. The CDR3 coding sequence is TGCAGCGTTGATGTAAGGGGGCAGGACAATGAGCAGTTCTTC.